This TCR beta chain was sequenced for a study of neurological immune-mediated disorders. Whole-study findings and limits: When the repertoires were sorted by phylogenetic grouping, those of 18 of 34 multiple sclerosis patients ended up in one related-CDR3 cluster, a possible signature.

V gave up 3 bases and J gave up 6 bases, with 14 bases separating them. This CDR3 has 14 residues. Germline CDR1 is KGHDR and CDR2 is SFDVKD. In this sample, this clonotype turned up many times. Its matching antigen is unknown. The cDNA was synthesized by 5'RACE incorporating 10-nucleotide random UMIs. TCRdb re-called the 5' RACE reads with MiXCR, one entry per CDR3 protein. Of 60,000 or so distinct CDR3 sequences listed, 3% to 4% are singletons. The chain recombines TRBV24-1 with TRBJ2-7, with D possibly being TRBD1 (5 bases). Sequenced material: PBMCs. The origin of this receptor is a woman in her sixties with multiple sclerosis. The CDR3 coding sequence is TGTGCCACCAGTGATCCTCAGGGTGGTCGCGAGCAGTACTTC. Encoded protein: CATSDPQGGREQYF.